This T cell receptor (beta chain) was recovered during a study of shared clonotypes between healthy human individuals. Trimming took 0 bases from V and 4 from J, leaving 12 bases between them. Per the germline V gene, CDR1 is GTSNPN and CDR2 is SVGIG (reference sequence). CDR3 size: 14 residues. Libraries were prepared by immunoSEQ multiplex PCR; TCRdb keeps only in-frame clonotypes and omits some of them. The sample lists some 2,400,000 clones, nearly 97% occurring once. The material sequenced was naive CD4+ T cells sorted from blood. Regarding subset: CD45RA+ positively selected. The TCR comes from a man aged 18-30 years in good health. This chain joins TRBV30 and TRBJ1-2; D is possibly TRBD1 (5 bases). The CDR3 sequence is CAWSVPGSIYGYTF. For the CDR3, the DNA is TGTGCCTGGAGTGTCCCAGGGTCGATCTATGGCTACACCTTC.